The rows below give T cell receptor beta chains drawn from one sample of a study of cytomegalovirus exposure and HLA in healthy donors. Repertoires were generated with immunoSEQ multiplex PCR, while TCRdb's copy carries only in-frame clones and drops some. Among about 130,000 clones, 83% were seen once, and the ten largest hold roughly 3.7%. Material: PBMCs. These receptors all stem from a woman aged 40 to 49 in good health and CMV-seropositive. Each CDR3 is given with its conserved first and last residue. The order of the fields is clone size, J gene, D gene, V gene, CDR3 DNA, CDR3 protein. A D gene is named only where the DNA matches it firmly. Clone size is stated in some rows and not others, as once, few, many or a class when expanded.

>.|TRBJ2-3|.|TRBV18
TGTGCCAGCTCACCAAGGCTAGATATCGGTACGCAGTATTTT
CASSPRLDIGTQYF
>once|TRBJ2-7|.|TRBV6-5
TGTGCCAGCAGTTACTCGGGAGGACACTCCTACGAGCAGTACTTC
CASSYSGGHSYEQYF
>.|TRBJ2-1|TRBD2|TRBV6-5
TGTGCCAGCCGACTGATGGGACTAGCGGGCAATGAGCAGTTCTTC
CASRLMGLAGNEQFF
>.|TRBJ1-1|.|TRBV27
TGTGCCAGCAGTCCGCGGGCGGGGCCGAACACTGAAGCTTTCTTT
CASSPRAGPNTEAFF
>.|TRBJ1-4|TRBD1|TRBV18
TGTGCCAGCTCACCATTCGGACAGGGACTATCTAATGAAAAACTGTTTTTT
CASSPFGQGLSNEKLFF
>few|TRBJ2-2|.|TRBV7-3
TGTGCCAGCAGCTTAGGGGGGACCGGGGAGCTGTTTTTT
CASSLGGTGELFF
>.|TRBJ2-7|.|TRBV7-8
TGTGCCAGCAGCTTAGACAGGGCTGCCTACGAGCAGTACTTC
CASSLDRAAYEQYF
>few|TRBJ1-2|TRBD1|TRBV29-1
TGCAGCGCGAGACAGGGGTTCTATGGCTACACCTTC
CSARQGFYGYTF
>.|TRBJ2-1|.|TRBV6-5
TGTGCCAGCAGTTATTCCGAGTACAATGAGCAGTTCTTC
CASSYSEYNEQFF
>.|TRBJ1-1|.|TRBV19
TGTGCCAGTAGTGAGCCGGGCGGGGCGCACACTGAAGCTTTCTTT
CASSEPGGAHTEAFF
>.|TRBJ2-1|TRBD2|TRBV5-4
TGTGCCAGCAGCTCCCGGGAAAATATAGCGGGAGGGCCAGACAATGAGCAGTTCTTC
CASSSRENIAGGPDNEQFF
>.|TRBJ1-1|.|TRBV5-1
TGCGCCAGCTGCTCCGACACGTACACTGAAGCTTTCTTT
CASCSDTYTEAFF
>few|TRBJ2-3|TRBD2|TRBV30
TGTGCCTTGCGGGGGGGGGCAGATACGCAGTATTTT
CALRGGADTQYF
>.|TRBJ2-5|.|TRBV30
TGTGCCTGGAGTGCCTTTCGGTCCGTGGCCCAGTACTTC
CAWSAFRSVAQYF
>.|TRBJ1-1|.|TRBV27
TGTGCCAGCAGTATAACGACAGTGAACACTGAAGCTTTCTTT
CASSITTVNTEAFF
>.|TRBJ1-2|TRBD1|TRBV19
TGTGCCAGTAGTCTCGGGGGTCCGGGGGACAGCTATGGCTACACCTTC
CASSLGGPGDSYGYTF
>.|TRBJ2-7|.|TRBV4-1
TGCGCCAGCAGCCCGATAACAGGGTGGAACGAGCAGTACTTC
CASSPITGWNEQYF
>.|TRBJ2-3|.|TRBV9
TGTGCCAGCAGCGTAGGTGGACACCCAGGGGATACGCAGTATTTT
CASSVGGHPGDTQYF
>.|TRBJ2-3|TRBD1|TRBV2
TGTGCCAGCACTCGAACGACAGGGGGTATAGATACGCAGTATTTT
CASTRTTGGIDTQYF
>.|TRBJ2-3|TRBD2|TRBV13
TGTGCCAGCAGCTTAGAGCGGGAGTCAGCAGATACGCAGTATTTT
CASSLERESADTQYF
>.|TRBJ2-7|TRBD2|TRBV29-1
TGCAGCGTTGACGCGGGAGTAGGGGAGCAGTACTTC
CSVDAGVGEQYF
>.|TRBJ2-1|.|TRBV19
TGTGCCAGTAGGGCGGGACCAACCTACAATGAGCAGTTCTTC
CASRAGPTYNEQFF
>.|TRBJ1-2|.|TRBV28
TGTGCCAGCAGTCCCGGGTCCTCTTATGGCTACACCTTC
CASSPGSSYGYTF
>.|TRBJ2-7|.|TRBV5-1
TGCGCCAGCAGCTTGGGGTTGCCCGGCTACGAGCAGTACTTC
CASSLGLPGYEQYF
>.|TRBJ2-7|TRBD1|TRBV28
TGTGCCAGCAGGACCGGGACAGGGAAGTACGAGCAGTACTTC
CASRTGTGKYEQYF
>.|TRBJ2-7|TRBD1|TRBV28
TGTGCCAGCAGTTCGGGACAGTCCTACGAGCAGTACTTC
CASSSGQSYEQYF
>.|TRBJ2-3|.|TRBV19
TGTGCCAGTAGTATCGGAGGAGGGCGAACTAGCACAGATACGCAGTATTTT
CASSIGGGRTSTDTQYF